The entry that follows covers one TCR beta chain sequence. The antigen is unknown. This sample is part of a study of cytomegalovirus exposure and HLA in healthy donors. Every donor was a healthy person donating bone marrow. Donors likely had unrecorded immune exposures despite being nominally healthy when sampled. This PCR relied on a set of 60 Vbeta primers and 13 Jbeta primers. Clones were read by immunoSEQ multiplex PCR, and TCRdb kept only the in-frame ones, dropping some. Among 130,000 or so clones listed, almost 85% were seen once. V was cut by 4 bases and J by 0 bases, with 17 bases left in between. Germline V CDR1 and CDR2: SGHDT, YYEEEE. CDR3 length: 16 amino acids. Findings of the study overall: It was reportedly the case that the classifier diagnosed cytomegalovirus status with high specificity and sensitivity. In an earlier analysis, about 87% or about 30%: the productive usage of most TCR beta V segments.

The sample consisted of PBMCs. This sequence joins TRBV5-6 and TRBJ2-7, with D possibly being TRBD2 (6 bases). The receptor comes from a middle-aged woman in good health and CMV-seronegative. CDR3 nucleotide sequence: TGTGCCAGCAGCCCAGGAGGGACTCTCCTCTCCTACGAGCAGTACTTC. Amino acids: CASSPGGTLLSYEQYF.